Listed below are T cell receptor beta chains from one sample, sequenced in a study of blood T cell repertoires in COVID-19. Assay: immunoSEQ multiplex PCR; the TCRdb copy retains only in-frame clones and omits some. The sample has about 140,000 clones, 80% seen once. The specimen sequenced was peripheral blood. The receptors stem from a man in his 70s who had recovered from COVID-19. Each CDR3 is given with its conserved first and last residue. The D gene is left open where the match is weak. Rows give clone size only sometimes, using once, few, many, or a class for an expanded clone.

TRBJ1-4,-,15,TRBV4-1,few,CASSPGGTGLDRLFF,TGCGCCAGCAGCCCCGGAGGGACGGGATTAGATAGACTGTTTTTT
TRBJ2-1,-,17,TRBV14,-,CASSQERRGPRSYEQFF,TGTGCCAGCAGCCAAGAGAGGCGGGGGCCCCGTTCCTATGAGCAGTTCTTC
TRBJ1-1,-,14,TRBV6-7,-,CASSNHRDDTEAFF,TGTGCCAGCAGTAACCACAGGGACGACACTGAAGCTTTCTTT
TRBJ2-1,-,13,TRBV30,-,CAWSPAPTGEQFF,TGTGCCTGGAGTCCCGCCCCCACGGGTGAGCAGTTCTTC
TRBJ1-1,TRBD1,15,TRBV7-9,-,CAGVGTGGGNTEAFF,TGTGCCGGGGTCGGGACAGGGGGAGGAAACACTGAAGCTTTCTTT
TRBJ1-4,TRBD1,15,TRBV5-4,-,CASSLGAGGPEKLFF,TGTGCCAGCAGCTTGGGGGCAGGGGGCCCTGAAAAACTGTTTTTT
TRBJ1-1,TRBD1,15,TRBV2,-,CASRKDRGQSTEAFF,TGTGCCAGCAGGAAAGACAGGGGGCAGAGCACTGAAGCTTTCTTT
TRBJ2-7,-,13,TRBV6-5,few,CASGSGSTRRMYF,TGTGCCAGCGGGTCGGGGTCGACTAGGAGAATGTACTTC
TRBJ2-3,-,14,TRBV7-3,-,CASSLDPQVTVQYF,TGTGCCAGCAGCTTAGATCCACAGGTAACAGTGCAGTATTTT
TRBJ1-5,TRBD1,15,TRBV10-3,-,CAISEYETGVQPQHF,TGTGCCATCAGTGAGTATGAGACAGGGGTTCAGCCCCAGCATTTT
TRBJ1-2,-,16,TRBV7-9,many,CASNLAGGEKNYGYTF,TGTGCCAGCAATCTAGCAGGAGGGGAGAAGAACTATGGCTACACCTTC
TRBJ2-1,TRBD1,14,TRBV15,-,CATSTNRGFDEQFF,TGTGCCACCAGCACAAACAGGGGGTTCGATGAGCAGTTCTTC
TRBJ2-3,-,16,TRBV27,-,CASSSFQGRAPDTQYF,TGTGCCAGCAGTTCTTTCCAGGGGAGGGCACCAGATACGCAGTATTTT
TRBJ1-3,-,14,TRBV6-5,few,CASSRRQAGNTIYF,TGTGCCAGCAGCCGTCGACAGGCAGGAAACACCATATATTTT
TRBJ2-1,TRBD1,17,TRBV4-1,-,CASSQGPPGGIQNEQFF,TGCGCCAGCAGCCAAGGTCCCCCAGGGGGCATCCAAAATGAGCAGTTCTTC
TRBJ2-7,-,13,TRBV12-3/TRBV12-4,-,CASRPPGQYEQYF,TGTGCCAGCAGACCTCCGGGACAATACGAGCAGTACTTC
TRBJ2-7,-,16,TRBV4-1,-,CASSQGGTDFSYEQYF,TGCGCCAGCAGCCAAGGTGGTACGGACTTCTCCTACGAGCAGTACTTC
TRBJ2-1,TRBD1,15,TRBV19,-,CASSMVGTGLNEQFF,TGTGCCAGTAGTATGGTGGGGACAGGGTTGAATGAGCAGTTCTTC
TRBJ2-1,TRBD2,13,TRBV6-2/TRBV6-3,few,CASSRTSGREQFF,TGTGCCAGCAGCCGTACTAGCGGCAGAGAGCAGTTCTTC
TRBJ1-5,-,15,TRBV5-1,-,CASSLFPSIGQIKHF,TGCGCCAGCAGCTTGTTTCCTTCTATAGGACAGATTAAGCATTTT
TRBJ1-4,-,16,TRBV7-9,-,CASSSLFRTTNEKLFF,TGTGCCAGCAGCTCCCTTTTCAGGACAACTAATGAAAAACTGTTTTTT
TRBJ1-3,-,15,TRBV4-1,-,CASSQDLQGGNTIYF,TGCGCCAGCAGCCAAGATCTTCAGGGCGGAAACACCATATATTTT
TRBJ1-1,-,15,TRBV19,-,CASSISRRGGTEAFF,TGTGCCAGTAGTATTAGCCGGCGGGGGGGCACTGAAGCTTTCTTT
TRBJ2-3,-,13,TRBV5-1,-,CASSYSGTDTQYF,TGCGCCAGCAGCTATAGCGGTACAGATACGCAGTATTTT
TRBJ1-4,-,14,TRBV5-1,-,CASSPARMSEKLFF,TGCGCCAGCAGCCCAGCGAGGATGAGCGAAAAACTGTTTTTT
TRBJ2-1,-,15,TRBV19,-,CASSIAVDSYNEQFF,TGTGCCAGTAGTATAGCGGTAGACTCCTACAATGAGCAGTTCTTC
TRBJ1-2,-,16,TRBV19,medium-sized,CASIGGRADSNYGYTF,TGTGCCAGTATTGGGGGCAGGGCAGATTCTAACTATGGCTACACCTTC